One sample yielded the 10 T cell receptor beta chains listed below, sequenced in a study of Graves' ophthalmopathy and Graves' hyperthyroidism. RNA transcripts provided the template for amplifying TCR beta CDR3 regions. Second-round multiplex PCR came after first-round RT-PCR with HTBI primers. TCRdb analysed the multiplex PCR reads with MiXCR anew, one entry per CDR3 protein. This table has about 640,000 distinct CDR3 sequences, over 40% appearing once. The specimen sequenced was peripheral blood. The receptors stem from an adult man with Graves' ophthalmopathy.

This clonotype was observed many times. The rearrangement joins TRBV5-1 to TRBJ1-2; TRBD1 might be the D (6 bases). Deletions cut 0 bases from V and 7 bases from J, with 19 bases between. This CDR3 has 16 residues. Germline lookup yields CDR1 SGHRS and CDR2 YFSETQ. CDR3 amino acids: CASSLGPGDISGGYTF. The CDR3 DNA is TGCGCCAGCAGCTTGGGTCCAGGGGACATATCGGGTGGCTACACCTTC.

The chain uses TRBV9 and TRBJ2-7; D may be TRBD1 (5 bases). Trimming took off 7 bases at V and 2 bases at J, with 19 bases between the two ends. The CDR3 contains 15 residues. Germline V gene data show CDR1 as SGDLS and CDR2 as YYNGEE. CDR3 sequence: CASSPPRARTYEQYF. For the CDR3, the DNA is TGTGCCAGCTCACCCCCCAGGGCTCGCACCTACGAGCAGTACTTC.

This clonotype was counted at least ten times. The rearrangement uses TRBV29-1 and TRBJ1-1, with TRBD1 matching over 7 bases. V lost 2 bases, J lost 3 bases, and 3 bases stayed unmatched. The CDR3 covers 13 residues. CDR1 is SQVTM and CDR2 is ANQGSEA in the germline V gene. The CDR3 protein is CSVERTGDTEAFF. The DNA of the CDR3 is TGCAGCGTTGAAAGAACAGGGGACACTGAAGCTTTCTTT.

At least ten counts were recorded for this clonotype. The chain joins TRBV6-5 to TRBJ1-6, with TRBD1 identical over 8 bases. V lost 6 bases and J lost 12; bases outside the gene matches: 7. This CDR3 comprises 13 residues. Germline V lookup: CDR1 MNHEY, CDR2 SVGAGI. The CDR3 DNA reads TGTGCCAGCAGACGGCCAGGGGGCGAACCCCTCCACTTT. This gives the protein CASRRPGGEPLHF.

The chain uses TRBV7-3 and TRBJ1-2, with D possibly being TRBD1 (6 bases). CDR1 is SGHTA, CDR2 FQGTGA, per germline. V was shortened by 5 bases and J by 3 bases, with 16 bases between the two germline ends. The CDR3 runs 15 residues. CDR3 region: CASSVEAGEDYGYTF. The CDR3 nucleotides are TGTGCCAGCAGCGTTGAGGCAGGGGAGGACTATGGCTACACCTTC.

J is TRBJ1-4 and V is TRBV7-2; possible D gene TRBD1, 6 bases. The CDR3 sequence is 15 residues long. Trimming took off 0 bases at V and 11 bases at J, with 16 bases between the two ends. Germline-derived CDR1 and CDR2 are SGHTA and FQGNSA. CDR3 in DNA: TGTGCCAGCAGCTTAGCGTGGGGGGATAGGGGGAAACTGTTTTTT. Protein: CASSLAWGDRGKLFF.

This clonotype was seen at least ten times. This chain links TRBV6-5 with TRBJ1-2, with 8 bases aligning to TRBD1. J gave up 8 bases and V 5 bases, and 7 bases lay outside the gene matches. The germline V gene encodes CDR1 MNHEY and CDR2 SVGAGI. The CDR3 totals 13 residues. CDR3 sequence: CASSQDREGGYTF. The CDR3 region has the DNA TGTGCCAGCAGTCAGGACAGGGAAGGCGGCTACACCTTC.

A note on this clonotype: The CDR3 carries no conserved terminal phenylalanine or tryptophan, so it likely arises from a read error. V and J are TRBV10-3 and TRBJ2-7; TRBD2 agrees at 10 bases. Germline V lookup: CDR1 ENHRY, CDR2 SYGVKD. This CDR3 contains 15 residues. The CDR3 coding sequence is TGTGCCAGCAGTGCGGTGAGCGGGGGGGCAGGCGAGCAGTACCTC. Protein: CASSAVSGGAGEQYL.

The chain uses TRBV4-1 and TRBJ1-5; a weak D match, TRBD1 (5 bases). The germline V and J ends were trimmed by 0 bases and 3 bases, with 15 bases remaining between them. CDR1 MGHRA and CDR2 YSYEKL come from the germline V gene. CDR3 length: 17 residues. Here the CDR3 DNA reads TGCGCCAGCAGCCAAGACGCCCCGGACATTATCAATCAGCCCCAGCATTTT. Translating it yields CASSQDAPDIINQPQHF.

About this clonotype itself: Since no conserved phenylalanine or tryptophan closes the CDR3, a read error is the likely cause. The chain carries TRBV24-1 and TRBJ1-2; D is unresolved. The CDR3 is 12 residues long. Germline V gene data show CDR1 as KGHDR and CDR2 as SFDVKD. Trimming left V 4 bases short and J 7 bases short, with 9 bases between. CDR3: CATSDGILGYTL. The CDR3 bases are TGTGCCACCAGTGACGGGATCCTTGGCTACACCCTC.